Presented here are 25 T cell receptor beta chains from one specimen sequenced in a study of blood T cell repertoires in COVID-19 (dated by TCRdb to the early 2020s). Library preparation employed the immunoSEQ multiplex PCR assay. The clones in this table, taken by TCRdb from immuneACCESS, are in-frame only. Not every clone is retained; where verified, under half of the shortfall comes from an unresolved V gene, and the cause of the rest is unknown. The sample table holds fewer than 300,000 clones, of which approximately 83% were seen once. The biggest ten clones account for roughly 4.3% of the sample. The sample taken for sequencing was PBMCs or T cells enriched from blood (not recorded which). The origin of the receptors is a woman aged 30 to 39 who had recovered from COVID-19.

Details on this clone: The same CDR3 also results from other DNA sequences found in this sample. V usage is TRBV28 and J usage is TRBJ2-6, with a tentative D call TRBD2 (6 bases). The CDR3 has 15 amino acids. Trimming removed 3 bases at V and 2 bases at J, with 8 bases between. Germline lookup yields CDR1 MDHEN and CDR2 SYDVKM. CDR3 region: CASSLEGAGANVLTF. CDR3 nucleotides: TGTGCCAGCAGTTTGGAGGGAGCTGGGGCCAACGTCCTGACTTTC.

The gene calls are TRBV2 and TRBJ1-4; the match to TRBD1 covers 9 bases. The CDR3 runs to 12 residues. V dropped 6 bases and J dropped 7; count of bases not matched to a gene: 0. Per germline, CDR1 SNHLY and CDR2 FYNNEI. The CDR3, as DNA: TGTGCCAGCAGGGACAGGGGTGAAAAACTGTTTTTT. This encodes CASRDRGEKLFF.

This chain joins TRBV19 and TRBJ2-7; D perhaps matches TRBD1 (5 bases). V was shortened by 5 bases and J by 3 bases, with 11 bases between the two germline ends. The CDR3 extends over 13 amino acids. Germline values: CDR1 LNHDA, CDR2 SQIVND (reference sequence). This chain's CDR3 is CASSPGHFYEQYF. The CDR3 DNA is TGTGCCAGTAGTCCAGGACATTTCTACGAGCAGTACTTC. The entire variable domain, with the rest obtained from reference TRBV19 and TRBJ2-7, is as follows: DGGITQSPKYLFRKEGQNVTLSCEQNLNHDAMYWYRQDPGQGLRLIYYSQIVNDFQKGDIAEGYSVSREKKESFPLTVTSAQKNPTAFYLCASSPGHFYEQYFGPGTRLTVT.

The V gene is TRBV2, the J gene TRBJ2-7; the match to TRBD2 covers 8 bases. The CDR3 covers 12 residues. V lost 7 bases, J lost 2 bases, and 1 base stayed unmatched. Germline V gene lookup returns CDR1 SNHLY and CDR2 FYNNEI. CDR3 sequence (DNA): TGTGCCAGCACGGGGGGGGCCTACGAGCAGTACTTC. This gives the protein CASTGGAYEQYF.

The sample holds one count of this clone. The chain has TRBV10-3 and TRBJ2-7, with D perhaps TRBD2 (5 bases). Germline-derived CDR1 and CDR2 are ENHRY and SYGVKD. V dropped 6 bases and J dropped 5 bases, with 17 bases sitting between them. The CDR3 has 14 residues. Here the CDR3 reads CAIRVGVEGDEQYF. In DNA, the CDR3 is TGTGCCATCAGAGTCGGGGTAGAGGGCGACGAGCAGTACTTC.

The chain recombines TRBV6-5 with TRBJ1-5; TRBD1 agrees at 8 bases. The CDR3 has 15 residues. Germline assignment: CDR1 MNHEY and CDR2 SVGAGI. The J segment lost 1 base and the V segment lost 8 bases, leaving 7 bases of the junction unmatched. The CDR3 loop is CASEHQGASNQPQHF. CDR3 nucleotide sequence: TGTGCCAGCGAACACCAGGGGGCGAGCAATCAGCCCCAGCATTTT.

In the case of this clone: No conserved phenylalanine or tryptophan ends this CDR3, so it is likely a read error. DNA of the CDR3: TGTGCCAGCAGTCGGGACAGCCCCTACGAGCAGTACCTC. Its translation is CASSRDSPYEQYL. The chain links TRBV12-3 or TRBV12-4 to TRBJ2-7, with 7 bases matching TRBD1. J lost 2 bases, V lost 5 bases, and 3 bases had no gene match. The CDR3 totals 13 residues.

V and J are TRBV2 and TRBJ1-4; a possible D gene is TRBD1 (5 bases). CDR3 length: 14 amino acids. Trimming left V 6 bases short and J 5 bases short, with 13 bases between. Germline V gene lookup returns CDR1 SNHLY and CDR2 FYNNEI. The CDR3 DNA is TGTGCCAGCAGAGGAGACAGTACCAATGAAAAACTGTTTTTT. Amino acids: CASRGDSTNEKLFF.

The rearrangement links TRBV19 to TRBJ2-3, with TRBD2 as a possible D gene (5 bases). Per germline, CDR1 LNHDA and CDR2 SQIVND (reference sequence). Deletions cut 3 bases from V and 3 bases from J, with 16 bases between. This CDR3 region has 16 residues. CDR3 DNA: TGTGCCAGTAGTATCGAACCCGCCAGAGGGACAGATACGCAGTATTTT. Translating gives CASSIEPARGTDTQYF. The full variable domain, in which reference TRBV19 and TRBJ2-3 provide the parts outside the CDR3, is DGGITQSPKYLFRKEGQNVTLSCEQNLNHDAMYWYRQDPGQGLRLIYYSQIVNDFQKGDIAEGYSVSREKKESFPLTVTSAQKNPTAFYLCASSIEPARGTDTQYFGPGTRLTVL.

The gene calls are TRBV28 and TRBJ1-4; TRBD1 agrees at 7 bases. From germline, CDR1 is MDHEN and CDR2 SYDVKM. The CDR3 has 14 residues. V was clipped by 8 bases and J by 8 bases; unmatched bases: 11. The CDR3 DNA reads TGTGCCAGCGGAGAAGGGGGCTTAGGGGAAAAACTGTTTTTT. Translating gives CASGEGGLGEKLFF.

V usage is TRBV10-1 and J usage is TRBJ2-1, with 9 bases aligning to TRBD2. The CDR3 has 15 amino acids. CDR1 and CDR2 from the germline V gene are WNHNN and SYGVQD (reference sequence). Trimming at V came to 5 bases and at J to 4 bases, leaving 6 bases not matched to a gene. The CDR3, as DNA: TGCGCCAGCAGTACGCCGGGACTAGCTTACAATGAGCAGTTCTTC. Its protein is CASSTPGLAYNEQFF.

The chain uses TRBV7-8 and TRBJ2-7, with TRBD2 identical over 9 bases. V gave up 4 bases and J gave up 1 base; unmatched junction bases: 11. Germline assignment: CDR1 SGHVS and CDR2 FQNEAQ. The CDR3 is made up of 17 amino acids. CDR3 residues: CASSSRGAGGVSYEQYF. Here the CDR3 DNA reads TGTGCCAGCAGCTCCAGGGGGGCGGGAGGGGTATCCTACGAGCAGTACTTC.

The rearrangement uses TRBV5-6 and TRBJ2-5; TRBD1 agrees at 7 bases. V lost 1 base and J lost 5; bases outside the gene matches: 5. The CDR3 covers 14 residues. The V gene's germline CDR1 is SGHDT and CDR2 YYEEEE. The CDR3 region is CASSLIRGQETQYF. For the CDR3, the DNA is TGTGCCAGCAGCTTGATAAGGGGGCAGGAGACCCAGTACTTC.

The V and J genes are TRBV28 and TRBJ1-2, with TRBD1 identical over 9 bases. CDR3 size: 14 residues. The germline V gene has CDR1 MDHEN and CDR2 SYDVKM. V lost 5 bases, J lost 8 bases, and 9 bases stayed unmatched. The chain's CDR3 is CASSIDRGVEGYTF. As DNA, the CDR3 is TGTGCCAGCAGTATTGACAGGGGGGTGGAAGGCTACACCTTC.

This clone was counted only a few times. The V call is TRBV19, the J call TRBJ2-7, with 8 bases that match TRBD1. There are 14 residues in the CDR3. The junction had 3 bases not matched to a gene; V was cut back by 2 bases and J by 3 bases. The germline V gene has CDR1 LNHDA and CDR2 SQIVND (reference sequence). CDR3 DNA: TGTGCCAGTAGTATATTCGGACAGGGCTACGAGCAGTACTTC. It is translated as CASSIFGQGYEQYF.

This chain's CDR3 is CASSLREGGPDGYGYTF. The CDR3 DNA is TGTGCCAGCAGCCTTAGGGAGGGGGGGCCCGACGGCTATGGCTACACCTTC. The chain recombines TRBV7-8 with TRBJ1-2, with a weak D call TRBD1 (6 bases). The CDR3 loop spans 17 amino acids. V lost 5 bases and J lost 4, with 23 bases in between. Germline V gene sequence: CDR1 SGHVS, CDR2 FQNEAQ. The full variable domain, rest sourced from reference TRBV7-8 and TRBJ1-2, is GAGVSQSPRYKVAKRGQDVALRCDPISGHVSLFWYQQALGQGPEFLTYFQNEAQLDKSGLPSDRFFAERPEGSVSTLKIQRTQQEDSAVYLCASSLREGGPDGYGYTFGSGTRLTVV.

For the CDR3, the DNA is TGTGCCAGCACACCCCAAGGGGGCAAGGGAGAAAAACTGTTTTTT. This codes for CASTPQGGKGEKLFF. V is TRBV28 and J is TRBJ1-4; 7 bases match TRBD1. With V trimmed by 7 bases and J by 8 bases, 13 bases remained unmatched. Germline lookup yields CDR1 MDHEN and CDR2 SYDVKM. The CDR3 sequence is 15 residues long. The entire variable domain, with the rest obtained from reference TRBV28 and TRBJ1-4, is as follows: DVKVTQSSRYLVKRTGEKVFLECVQDMDHENMFWYRQDPGLGLRLIYFSYDVKMKEKGDIPEGYSVSREKKERFSLILESASTNQTSMYLCASTPQGGKGEKLFFGSGTQLSVL.

CDR3 bases: TGTGCCAGTAGTATTCTGGCTGCCACCAATGAGCAGTTCTTC. Its translation: CASSILAATNEQFF. The chain employs TRBV19 and TRBJ2-1, with no clear D. The CDR3 covers 14 residues. The V end was cut by 3 bases, the J end by 6 bases, with 12 bases between. Germline V gene data show CDR1 as LNHDA and CDR2 as SQIVND (reference sequence).

The gene calls are TRBV5-1 and TRBJ1-1; the D is unclear. This CDR3 contains 14 residues. The ends were cut back, 4 bases at V and 4 bases at J, with 14 bases in the middle. Germline CDR1 and CDR2: SGHRS and YFSETQ. CDR3: CASSPSLGSTEAFF. CDR3 nucleotides: TGCGCCAGCAGCCCTAGTTTGGGTTCCACTGAAGCTTTCTTT.

This clone appeared once. The V gene is TRBV5-4, the J gene TRBJ2-7; maybe TRBD2 (6 bases). Trimming took off 4 bases at V and 3 bases at J, with 20 bases between the two ends. The CDR3 sequence is 16 residues long. Germline loops: CDR1 SGHNT, CDR2 YYREEE (reference sequence). The CDR3 region has the DNA TGTGCCAGCAGCCCCTCCCTGGAACAGGAGGGCTACGAGCAGTACTTC. This encodes CASSPSLEQEGYEQYF. The whole variable domain, remainder taken from reference TRBV5-4 and TRBJ2-7, is ETGVTQSPTHLIKTRGQQVTLRCSSQSGHNTVSWYQQALGQGPQFIFQYYREEENGRGNFPPRFSGLQFPNYSSELNVNALELDDSALYLCASSPSLEQEGYEQYFGPGTRLTVT.

A remark on this clone: The same CDR3 also results from other DNA sequences found in this sample. The gene calls are TRBV28 and TRBJ2-2, with D tentatively TRBD1 (6 bases). The germline V gene has CDR1 MDHEN and CDR2 SYDVKM. Trimming cost V 3 bases and J 1 base, with 6 bases left between them. The CDR3 is 14 residues long. The CDR3 protein is CASSFRGNTGELFF. CDR3 nucleotide sequence: TGTGCCAGCAGTTTCAGGGGGAACACCGGGGAGCTGTTTTTT.

The chain employs TRBV11-2 and TRBJ2-3; 11 nucleotides match TRBD2. With V trimmed by 2 bases and J by 5 bases, 9 bases remained unmatched. Germline V gene sequence: CDR1 SGHAT, CDR2 FQNNGV. The CDR3 length is 17 residues. CDR3 region: CASSLTVAGGPRDTQYF. The CDR3 coding sequence is TGTGCCAGCAGCTTAACCGTAGCGGGGGGGCCACGAGATACGCAGTATTTT.

This clone was detected only a few times. The chain carries TRBV5-4 and TRBJ1-2; 8 nucleotides align to TRBD1. The CDR3 totals 14 residues. In germline, CDR1 is SGHNT, CDR2 YYREEE (reference sequence). The V gene end was trimmed by 1 base and the J gene end by 8 bases; junction bases not matched to a gene: 7. The CDR3: CASSLQGAATGYTF. The CDR3 nucleotides read TGTGCCAGCAGCTTGCAGGGGGCAGCAACCGGCTACACCTTC.

The chain couples TRBV3-1 (or the pseudogene TRBV3-2) to TRBJ1-3; possible D gene TRBD1, 6 bases. V lost 0 bases and J 4 bases, leaving 10 bases between the germline ends. This CDR3 region has 15 residues. CDR1 and CDR2 from the germline V gene are LGHDT and YNNKEL (reference sequence). CDR3 loop: CASSQESGTGNTIYF. Here the CDR3 DNA reads TGTGCCAGCAGCCAAGAAAGTGGGACAGGAAACACCATATATTTT.

This chain joins TRBV5-4 and TRBJ2-5, with D possibly being TRBD2 (6 bases). CDR3 length: 15 amino acids. In germline, CDR1 is SGHNT, CDR2 YYREEE (reference sequence). V was cut by 6 bases and J by 1 base, with 16 bases left in between. The CDR3: CASTKTGVGQETQYF. The CDR3 coding sequence is TGTGCCAGCACTAAAACGGGGGTAGGCCAAGAGACCCAGTACTTC. Together with reference TRBV5-4 and TRBJ2-5, the CDR3 gives the full variable domain: ETGVTQSPTHLIKTRGQQVTLRCSSQSGHNTVSWYQQALGQGPQFIFQYYREEENGRGNFPPRFSGLQFPNYSSELNVNALELDDSALYLCASTKTGVGQETQYFGPGTRLLVL.